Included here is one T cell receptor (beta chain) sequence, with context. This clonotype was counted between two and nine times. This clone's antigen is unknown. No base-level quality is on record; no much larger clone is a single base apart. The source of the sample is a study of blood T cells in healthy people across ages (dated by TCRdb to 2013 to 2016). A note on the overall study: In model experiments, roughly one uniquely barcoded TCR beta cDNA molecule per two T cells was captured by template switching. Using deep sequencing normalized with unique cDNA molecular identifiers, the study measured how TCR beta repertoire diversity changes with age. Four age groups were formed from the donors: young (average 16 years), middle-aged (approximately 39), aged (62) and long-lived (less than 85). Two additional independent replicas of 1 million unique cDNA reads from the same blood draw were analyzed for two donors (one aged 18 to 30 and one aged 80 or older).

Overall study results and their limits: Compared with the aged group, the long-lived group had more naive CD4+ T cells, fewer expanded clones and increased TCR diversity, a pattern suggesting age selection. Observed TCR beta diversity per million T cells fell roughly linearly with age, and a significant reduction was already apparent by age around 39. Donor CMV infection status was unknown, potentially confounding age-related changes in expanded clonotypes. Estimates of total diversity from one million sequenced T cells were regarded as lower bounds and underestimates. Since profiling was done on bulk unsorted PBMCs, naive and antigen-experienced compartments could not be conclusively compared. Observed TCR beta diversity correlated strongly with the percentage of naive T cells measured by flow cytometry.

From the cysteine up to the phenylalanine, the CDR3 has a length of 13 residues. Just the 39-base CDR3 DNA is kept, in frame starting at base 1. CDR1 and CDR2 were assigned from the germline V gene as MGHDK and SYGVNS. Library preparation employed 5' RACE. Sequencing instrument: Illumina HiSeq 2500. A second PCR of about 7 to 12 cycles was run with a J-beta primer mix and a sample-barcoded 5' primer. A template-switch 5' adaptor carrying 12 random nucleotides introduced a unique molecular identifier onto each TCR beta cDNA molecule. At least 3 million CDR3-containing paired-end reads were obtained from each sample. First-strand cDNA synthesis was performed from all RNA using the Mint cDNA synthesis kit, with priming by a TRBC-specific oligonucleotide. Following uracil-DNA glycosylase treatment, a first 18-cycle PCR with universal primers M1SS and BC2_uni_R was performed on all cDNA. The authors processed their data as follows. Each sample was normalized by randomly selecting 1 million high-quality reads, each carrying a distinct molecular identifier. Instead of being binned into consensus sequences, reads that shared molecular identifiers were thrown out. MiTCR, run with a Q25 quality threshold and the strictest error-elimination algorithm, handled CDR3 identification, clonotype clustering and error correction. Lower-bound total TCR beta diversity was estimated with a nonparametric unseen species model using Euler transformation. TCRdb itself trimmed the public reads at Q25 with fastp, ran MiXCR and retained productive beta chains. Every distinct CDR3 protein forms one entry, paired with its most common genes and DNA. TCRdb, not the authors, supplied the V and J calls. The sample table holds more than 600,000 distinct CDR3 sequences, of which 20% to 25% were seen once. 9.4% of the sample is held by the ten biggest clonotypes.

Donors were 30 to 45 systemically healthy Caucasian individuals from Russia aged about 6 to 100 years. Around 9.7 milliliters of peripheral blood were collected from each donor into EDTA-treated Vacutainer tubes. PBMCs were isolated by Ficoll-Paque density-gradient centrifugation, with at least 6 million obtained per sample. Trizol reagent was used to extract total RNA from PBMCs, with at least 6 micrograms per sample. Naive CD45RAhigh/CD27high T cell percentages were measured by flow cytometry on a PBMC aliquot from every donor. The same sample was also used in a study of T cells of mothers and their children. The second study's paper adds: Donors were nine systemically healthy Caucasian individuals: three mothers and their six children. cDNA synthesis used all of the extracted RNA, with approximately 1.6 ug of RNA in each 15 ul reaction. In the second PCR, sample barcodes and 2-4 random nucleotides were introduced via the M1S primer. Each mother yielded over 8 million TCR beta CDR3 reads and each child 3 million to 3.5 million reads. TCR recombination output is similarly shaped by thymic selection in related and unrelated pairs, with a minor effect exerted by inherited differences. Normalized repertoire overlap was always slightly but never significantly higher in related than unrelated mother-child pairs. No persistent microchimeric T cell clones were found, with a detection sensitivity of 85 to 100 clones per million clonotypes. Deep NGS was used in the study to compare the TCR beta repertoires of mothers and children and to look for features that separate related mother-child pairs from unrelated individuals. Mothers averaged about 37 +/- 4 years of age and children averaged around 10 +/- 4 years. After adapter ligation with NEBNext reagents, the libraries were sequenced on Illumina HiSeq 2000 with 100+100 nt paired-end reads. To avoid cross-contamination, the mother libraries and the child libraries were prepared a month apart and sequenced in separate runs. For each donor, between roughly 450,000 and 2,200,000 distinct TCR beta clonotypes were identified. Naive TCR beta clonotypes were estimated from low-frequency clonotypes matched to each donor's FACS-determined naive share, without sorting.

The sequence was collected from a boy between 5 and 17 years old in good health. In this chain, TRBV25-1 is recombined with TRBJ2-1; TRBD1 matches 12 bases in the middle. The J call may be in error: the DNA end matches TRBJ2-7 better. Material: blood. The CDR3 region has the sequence CASSGDRGLEQYF. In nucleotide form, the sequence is TGTGCCAGCAGTGGGGACAGGGGGCTCGAGCAGTACTTC.